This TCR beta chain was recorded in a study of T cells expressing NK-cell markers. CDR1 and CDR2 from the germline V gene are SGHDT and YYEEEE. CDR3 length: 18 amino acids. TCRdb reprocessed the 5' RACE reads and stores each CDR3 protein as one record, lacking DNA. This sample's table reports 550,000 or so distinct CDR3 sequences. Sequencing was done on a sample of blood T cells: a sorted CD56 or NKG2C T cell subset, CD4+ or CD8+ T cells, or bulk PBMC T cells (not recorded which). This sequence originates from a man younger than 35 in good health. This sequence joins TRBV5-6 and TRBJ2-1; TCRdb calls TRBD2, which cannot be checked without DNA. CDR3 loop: CASSLESGTSGSLPEQFF.